This T cell receptor beta chain was captured by sequencing in a study of low-dose radiotherapy and immunotherapy resistance in tumors. Overall study context: Patients took aspirin 300 mg by mouth once daily. This continued for four cycles, starting on cycle 1 day 1.

Primers used for first-strand cDNA, a TRAV- and TRBV-specific set, covered both alpha and beta chains. With a V-primer adapter and a constant-region primer, TCRs were amplified for around 21 PCR cycles. Amplification of isolated mRNA was accomplished via in vitro transcription. TCRdb re-called the reads through MiXCR, storing one row per CDR3 protein. The data hold tens of thousands of distinct CDR3 sequences, with approximately 22% observed a single time. V shed 3 bases and J shed 1 base, with 6 bases lying between them. CDR1 SNHLY and CDR2 FYNNEI come from the germline V gene. The CDR3 covers 13 residues. Time point here: after trial treatment. Treatment: LDRT plus nivolumab, ipilimumab, low-dose cyclophosphamide and aspirin (RACIN trial). Treatment combined nivolumab, ipilimumab, aspirin, low-dose cyclophosphamide and low-dose radiotherapy in a dose-escalation trial.

The J gene is TRBJ1-1, the V gene TRBV2; D not resolved. This sequence originates from a female donor with ovarian cancer. Material: PBMCs, obtained after low-dose radiotherapy plus immunotherapy. The CDR3 spells CASSDRRNTEAFF. The CDR3 DNA is TGTGCCAGCAGTGACAGGCGGAACACTGAAGCTTTCTTT. The variable domain in full, completed from reference TRBV2 and TRBJ1-1, reads EPEVTQTPSHQVTQMGQEVILRCVPISNHLYFYWYRQILGQKVEFLVSFYNNEISEKSEIFDDQFSVERPDGSNFTLKIRSTKLEDSAMYFCASSDRRNTEAFFGQGTRLTVV.